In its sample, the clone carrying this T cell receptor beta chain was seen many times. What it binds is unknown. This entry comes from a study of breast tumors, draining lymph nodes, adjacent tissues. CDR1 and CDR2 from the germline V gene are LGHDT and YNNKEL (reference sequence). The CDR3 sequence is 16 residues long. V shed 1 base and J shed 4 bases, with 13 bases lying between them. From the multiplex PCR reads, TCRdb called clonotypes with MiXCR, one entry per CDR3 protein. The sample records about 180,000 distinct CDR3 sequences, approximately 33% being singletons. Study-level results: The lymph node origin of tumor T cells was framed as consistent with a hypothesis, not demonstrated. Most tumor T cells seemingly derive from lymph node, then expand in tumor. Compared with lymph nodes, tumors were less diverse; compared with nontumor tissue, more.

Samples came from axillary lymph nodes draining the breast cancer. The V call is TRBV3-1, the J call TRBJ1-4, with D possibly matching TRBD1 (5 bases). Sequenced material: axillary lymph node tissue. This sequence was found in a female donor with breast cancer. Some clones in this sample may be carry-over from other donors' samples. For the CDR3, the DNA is TGTGCCAGCAGCCAAGTTGTCGGGACGGATAATGAAAAACTGTTTTTT. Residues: CASSQVVGTDNEKLFF.